Described below is a single TCR beta chain sequence and its context. Its target is unknown. Trimming removed 4 bases at V and 4 bases at J, with 3 bases between. This CDR3 is 11 amino acids long. The germline CDR1 and CDR2 sequences are LNHDA and SQIVND (reference sequence). Time point indicated: baseline, week 1 (first vaccination visit). Treatment: pre-vaccination baseline after standard-of-care therapy. Profiling relied on immunoSEQ multiplex PCR, and the TCRdb table lists in-frame clones only, not all of them. The repertoire holds 30,000 to 35,000 clones, with over 60% as singletons. This record comes from a study of a mutant IDH1 vaccine in newly diagnosed glioma. Whole-study context: Prior therapy was radiotherapy, temozolomide, or both; most received both.

The study, taken as a whole, reports: Any relationship between pseudoprogression and changes in top peripheral T cell clonotypes seemed absent.

The clonotype comes from a man over 45 with glioma. Some clones in this sample may be carry-over from other donors' samples. The chain is built from TRBV19 and TRBJ2-3; D gene ambiguous. Sample: peripheral blood mononuclear cells (PBMCs), taken from a glioma patient treated with radiotherapy, temozolomide or both. In DNA form, the CDR3 reads TGTGCCAGTAGTAGTGCAGATACGCAGTATTTT. Translated: CASSSADTQYF.